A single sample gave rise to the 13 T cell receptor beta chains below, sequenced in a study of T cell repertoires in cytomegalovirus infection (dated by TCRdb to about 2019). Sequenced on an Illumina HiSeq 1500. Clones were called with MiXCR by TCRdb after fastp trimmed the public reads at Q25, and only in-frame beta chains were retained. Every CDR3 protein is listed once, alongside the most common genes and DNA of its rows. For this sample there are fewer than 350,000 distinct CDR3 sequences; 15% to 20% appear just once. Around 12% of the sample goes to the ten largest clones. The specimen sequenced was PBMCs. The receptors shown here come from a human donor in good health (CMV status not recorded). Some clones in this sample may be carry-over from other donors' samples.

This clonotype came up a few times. The CDR3 spells CASSPFIDSNQPQHF. The CDR3 DNA is TGTGCCAGCAGCCCCTTCATCGATAGCAATCAGCCCCAGCATTTT. The chain recombines TRBV7-2 with TRBJ1-5; D unresolved. V gave up 5 bases and J gave up 0 bases, with 11 bases separating them. The germline V gene has CDR1 SGHTA and CDR2 FQGNSA. The CDR3 length is 15 residues. The full variable domain, in which reference TRBV7-2 and TRBJ1-5 provide the parts outside the CDR3, is GAGVSQSPSNKVTEKGKDVELRCDPISGHTALYWYRQSLGQGLEFLIYFQGNSAPDKSGLPSDRFSAERTGGSVSTLTIQRTQQEDSAVYLCASSPFIDSNQPQHFGDGTRLSIL.

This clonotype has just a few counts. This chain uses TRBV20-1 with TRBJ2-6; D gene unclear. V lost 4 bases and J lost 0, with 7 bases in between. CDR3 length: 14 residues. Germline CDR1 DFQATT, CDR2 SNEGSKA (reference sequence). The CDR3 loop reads CSATQVSGANVLTF. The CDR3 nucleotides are TGCAGTGCTACCCAGGTCTCTGGGGCCAACGTCCTGACTTTC.

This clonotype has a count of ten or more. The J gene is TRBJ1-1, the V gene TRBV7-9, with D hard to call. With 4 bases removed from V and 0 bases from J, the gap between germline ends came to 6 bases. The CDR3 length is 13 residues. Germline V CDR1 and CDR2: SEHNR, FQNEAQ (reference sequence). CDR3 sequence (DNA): TGTGCCAGCAGCTCGAATTTGAACACTGAAGCTTTCTTT. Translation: CASSSNLNTEAFF.

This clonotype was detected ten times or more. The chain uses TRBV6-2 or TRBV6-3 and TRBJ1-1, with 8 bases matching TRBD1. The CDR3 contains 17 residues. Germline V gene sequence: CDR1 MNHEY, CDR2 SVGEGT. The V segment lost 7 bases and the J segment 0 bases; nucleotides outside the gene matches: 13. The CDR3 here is CASTPDRGQFMNTEAFF. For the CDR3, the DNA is TGTGCCAGCACCCCCGACAGGGGCCAATTCATGAACACTGAAGCTTTCTTT.

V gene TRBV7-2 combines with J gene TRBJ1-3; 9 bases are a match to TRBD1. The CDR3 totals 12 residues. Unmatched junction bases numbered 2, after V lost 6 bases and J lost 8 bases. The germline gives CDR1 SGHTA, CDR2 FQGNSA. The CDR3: CASRRDRDTIYF. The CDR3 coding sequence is TGTGCCAGCAGGCGGGACAGGGACACCATATATTTT.

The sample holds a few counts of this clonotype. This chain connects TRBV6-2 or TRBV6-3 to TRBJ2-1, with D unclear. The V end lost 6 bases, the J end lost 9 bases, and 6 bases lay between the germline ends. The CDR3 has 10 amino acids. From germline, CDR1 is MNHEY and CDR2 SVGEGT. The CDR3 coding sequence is TGTGCCAGCAGAGGTGGTGAGCAGTTCTTC. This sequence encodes CASRGGEQFF.

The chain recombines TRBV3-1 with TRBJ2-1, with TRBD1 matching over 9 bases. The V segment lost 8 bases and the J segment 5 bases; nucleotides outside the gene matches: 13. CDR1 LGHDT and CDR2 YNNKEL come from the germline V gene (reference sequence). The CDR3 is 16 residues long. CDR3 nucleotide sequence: TGTGCCAGCGCTACAGGGGGCTATCCTGGAAACAATGAGCAGTTCTTC. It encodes CASATGGYPGNNEQFF.

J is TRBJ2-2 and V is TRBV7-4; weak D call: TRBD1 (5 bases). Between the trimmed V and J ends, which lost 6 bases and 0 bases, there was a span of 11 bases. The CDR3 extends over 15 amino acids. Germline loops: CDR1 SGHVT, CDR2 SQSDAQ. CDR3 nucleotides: TGTGCCAGCAGACGCACAGGTGCGAACACCGGGGAGCTGTTTTTT. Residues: CASRRTGANTGELFF. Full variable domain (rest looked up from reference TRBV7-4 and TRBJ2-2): GAGVSQSPRYKVAKRGRDVALRCDSISGHVTLYWYRQTLGQGSEVLTYSQSDAQRDKSGRPSGRFSAERPERSVSTLKIQRTEQGDSAVYLCASRRTGANTGELFFGEGSRLTVL.

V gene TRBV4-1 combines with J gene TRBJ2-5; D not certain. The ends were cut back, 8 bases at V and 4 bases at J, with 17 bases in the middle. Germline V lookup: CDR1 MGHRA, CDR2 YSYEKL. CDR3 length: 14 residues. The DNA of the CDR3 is TGCGCCAGCGGACCCGGGCGTATAGGAGAGACCCAGTACTTC. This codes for CASGPGRIGETQYF.

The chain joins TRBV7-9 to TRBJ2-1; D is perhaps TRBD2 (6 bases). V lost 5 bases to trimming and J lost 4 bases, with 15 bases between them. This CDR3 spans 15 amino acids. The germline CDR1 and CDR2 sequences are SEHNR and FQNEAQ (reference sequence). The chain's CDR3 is CASSPYGTQYNEQFF. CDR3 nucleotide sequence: TGTGCCAGCAGCCCCTACGGGACTCAATACAATGAGCAGTTCTTC.

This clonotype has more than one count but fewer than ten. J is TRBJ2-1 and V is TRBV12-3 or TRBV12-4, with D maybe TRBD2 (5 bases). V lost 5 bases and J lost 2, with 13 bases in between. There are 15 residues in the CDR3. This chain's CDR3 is CASSPRGEPYNEQFF. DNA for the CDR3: TGTGCCAGCAGTCCCCGGGGAGAACCCTACAATGAGCAGTTCTTC.

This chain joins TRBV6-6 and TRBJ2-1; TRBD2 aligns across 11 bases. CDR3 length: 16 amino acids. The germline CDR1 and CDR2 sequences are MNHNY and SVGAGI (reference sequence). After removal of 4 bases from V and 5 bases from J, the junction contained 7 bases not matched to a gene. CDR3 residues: CASSSPTSGAHNEQFF. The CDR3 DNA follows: TGTGCCAGCAGTTCGCCGACTAGCGGGGCCCACAATGAGCAGTTCTTC.

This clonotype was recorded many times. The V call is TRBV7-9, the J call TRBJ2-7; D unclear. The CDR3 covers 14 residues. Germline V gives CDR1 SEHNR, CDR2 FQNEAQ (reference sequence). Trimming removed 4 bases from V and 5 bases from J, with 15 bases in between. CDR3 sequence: CASSSPGNGNEQYF. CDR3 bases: TGTGCCAGCAGCTCCCCGGGTAACGGTAACGAGCAGTACTTC.